Listed below are T cell receptor beta chains from one sample, sequenced in a study of early T cells in non-severe SARS-CoV-2 infection. TCRdb itself ran the 5' RACE reads through MiXCR, one entry per CDR3 protein. The table shows tens of thousands of distinct CDR3 sequences, with about 11% occurring only once. The sequenced sample consisted of whole blood. The receptors were sampled from an adult who was a healthcare worker with PCR-confirmed SARS-CoV-2 infection or an uninfected control (not recorded which). CDR3s include the opening cysteine and the closing phenylalanine or tryptophan. Each record gives: D gene, V gene, clone size, J gene, CDR3 protein, CDR3 DNA. The D gene is left open where the match is weak. The size entry is marked missing in some rows and otherwise reads once, few, many or a size class.

d_call: TRBD1
v_call: TRBV29-1
clone_size: many
j_call: TRBJ1-1
cdr3_aa: CSVFTGQGTEAFF
cdr3_nt: TGCAGCGTCTTTACGGGACAGGGTACTGAAGCTTTCTTT

d_call: TRBD2
v_call: TRBV11-3
clone_size: NA
j_call: TRBJ2-2
cdr3_aa: CASSSLAGPNTGELFF
cdr3_nt: TGTGCCAGCAGCTCCCTAGCGGGACCGAACACCGGGGAGCTGTTTTTT

d_call: NA
v_call: TRBV28
clone_size: few
j_call: TRBJ1-3
cdr3_aa: CASTDRNTIYF
cdr3_nt: TGTGCCAGCACGGACAGAAACACCATATATTTT

d_call: TRBD2
v_call: TRBV28
clone_size: few
j_call: TRBJ2-2
cdr3_aa: CASSGPRGRETGELFF
cdr3_nt: TGTGCCAGCAGCGGGCCTCGCGGGAGAGAGACCGGGGAGCTGTTTTTT

d_call: TRBD2
v_call: TRBV19
clone_size: many
j_call: TRBJ2-1
cdr3_aa: CASNSGRASNEQFF
cdr3_nt: TGTGCCAGTAACAGCGGGAGGGCCAGCAATGAGCAGTTCTTC

d_call: NA
v_call: TRBV28
clone_size: NA
j_call: TRBJ2-6
cdr3_aa: CASSFGIGDVLTF
cdr3_nt: TGTGCCAGCAGTTTCGGGATCGGTGACGTCCTGACTTTC

d_call: NA
v_call: TRBV10-3
clone_size: NA
j_call: TRBJ1-2
cdr3_aa: CAISAGLQDYGYTF
cdr3_nt: TGTGCCATCAGTGCTGGGTTACAGGACTATGGCTACACCTTC

d_call: NA
v_call: TRBV28
clone_size: many
j_call: TRBJ2-7
cdr3_aa: CASRAETSYEQYF
cdr3_nt: TGTGCCAGCCGGGCAGAAACCTCCTACGAGCAGTACTTC

d_call: NA
v_call: TRBV28
clone_size: NA
j_call: TRBJ2-4
cdr3_aa: CASSLGFGAPLNIQYF
cdr3_nt: TGTGCCAGCAGTTTAGGGTTCGGGGCCCCTCTGAACATTCAGTACTTC

d_call: NA
v_call: TRBV20-1
clone_size: many
j_call: TRBJ2-1
cdr3_aa: CSGKGGLYNEQFF
cdr3_nt: TGCAGTGGGAAGGGAGGCCTATACAATGAGCAGTTCTTC

d_call: NA
v_call: TRBV30
clone_size: few
j_call: TRBJ1-2
cdr3_aa: CAWSGGGYGYTF
cdr3_nt: TGTGCCTGGAGCGGAGGGGGCTATGGCTACACCTTC

d_call: TRBD1
v_call: TRBV10-1
clone_size: NA
j_call: TRBJ1-1
cdr3_aa: CASSVGTGDNMNTEAFF
cdr3_nt: TGCGCCAGCAGTGTCGGGACAGGGGACAATATGAACACTGAAGCTTTCTTT

d_call: NA
v_call: TRBV12-3/TRBV12-4
clone_size: NA
j_call: TRBJ2-6
cdr3_aa: CASSGGTYSGANVLTF
cdr3_nt: TGTGCCAGCAGCGGTGGAACCTATTCTGGGGCCAACGTCCTGACTTTC

d_call: NA
v_call: TRBV5-1
clone_size: few
j_call: TRBJ2-7
cdr3_aa: CASSLNGEREQYF
cdr3_nt: TGCGCCAGCAGCTTGAACGGGGAGCGCGAGCAGTACTTC

d_call: NA
v_call: TRBV11-3
clone_size: NA
j_call: TRBJ1-2
cdr3_aa: CASSQGPDGYTF
cdr3_nt: TGTGCCAGCAGCCAGGGGCCGGATGGCTACACCTTC

d_call: TRBD2
v_call: TRBV3-1
clone_size: many
j_call: TRBJ2-7
cdr3_aa: CASSRGSGRAPYEQYF
cdr3_nt: TGTGCCAGCAGCCGGGGGAGCGGGAGGGCCCCCTACGAGCAGTACTTC

d_call: NA
v_call: TRBV5-1
clone_size: NA
j_call: TRBJ2-7
cdr3_aa: CASSLTLDGAARYEQYF
cdr3_nt: TGCGCCAGCAGCTTGACTCTCGACGGGGCCGCTAGGTACGAGCAGTACTTC

d_call: NA
v_call: TRBV14
clone_size: few
j_call: TRBJ2-3
cdr3_aa: CASSQAGLYFTDTQYF
cdr3_nt: TGTGCCAGCAGCCAAGCGGGACTTTATTTCACAGATACGCAGTATTTT

d_call: TRBD2
v_call: TRBV28
clone_size: NA
j_call: TRBJ2-7
cdr3_aa: CASSSRTSSYEQYF
cdr3_nt: TGTGCCAGCAGTTCCCGGACTAGCTCCTACGAGCAGTACTTC

d_call: NA
v_call: TRBV20-1
clone_size: few
j_call: TRBJ2-5
cdr3_aa: CSASPGHQETQYF
cdr3_nt: TGCAGTGCTTCCCCGGGACACCAAGAGACCCAGTACTTC

d_call: NA
v_call: TRBV7-2
clone_size: many
j_call: TRBJ2-2
cdr3_aa: CASRWGTGELFF
cdr3_nt: TGTGCCAGCAGGTGGGGCACCGGGGAGCTGTTTTTT

d_call: TRBD1
v_call: TRBV12-3/TRBV12-4
clone_size: many
j_call: TRBJ2-4
cdr3_aa: CASSPGQGAHIQYF
cdr3_nt: TGTGCCAGCAGTCCGGGACAGGGGGCACACATTCAGTACTTC

d_call: NA
v_call: TRBV7-2
clone_size: NA
j_call: TRBJ2-7
cdr3_aa: CASGPGLLAYEQYF
cdr3_nt: TGTGCCAGCGGACCGGGACTCCTAGCCTACGAGCAGTACTTC

d_call: NA
v_call: TRBV6-2/TRBV6-3
clone_size: many
j_call: TRBJ2-1
cdr3_aa: CASSGSGNEQFF
cdr3_nt: TGTGCCAGCAGCGGGAGCGGAAATGAGCAGTTCTTC

d_call: NA
v_call: TRBV20-1
clone_size: many
j_call: TRBJ2-1
cdr3_aa: CSASWGVSTFNNEQFF
cdr3_nt: TGCAGTGCTAGTTGGGGAGTTTCGACTTTTAACAATGAGCAGTTCTTC

d_call: NA
v_call: TRBV10-3
clone_size: few
j_call: TRBJ2-3
cdr3_aa: CAILEADTQYF
cdr3_nt: TGTGCCATCCTAGAGGCAGATACGCAGTATTTT

d_call: NA
v_call: TRBV20-1
clone_size: few
j_call: TRBJ1-4
cdr3_aa: CSARRAGLSRATNEKLFF
cdr3_nt: TGCAGTGCTAGAAGGGCCGGACTGTCCCGAGCGACTAATGAAAAACTGTTTTTT

d_call: NA
v_call: TRBV6-5
clone_size: NA
j_call: TRBJ1-1
cdr3_aa: CASSYRGGTEAFF
cdr3_nt: TGTGCCAGCAGTTACCGAGGCGGCACTGAAGCTTTCTTT

d_call: TRBD2
v_call: TRBV4-1
clone_size: NA
j_call: TRBJ2-7
cdr3_aa: CASSQGSRGLAAYEQYF
cdr3_nt: TGCGCCAGCAGCCAAGGCAGCCGTGGACTAGCGGCATACGAGCAGTACTTC

d_call: NA
v_call: TRBV5-1
clone_size: NA
j_call: TRBJ2-5
cdr3_aa: CASAPGTSMETQYF
cdr3_nt: TGCGCCAGCGCCCCCGGGACAAGTATGGAGACCCAGTACTTC

d_call: NA
v_call: TRBV30
clone_size: many
j_call: TRBJ2-7
cdr3_aa: CAYIPGGMKGYEQYF
cdr3_nt: TGTGCCTACATCCCCGGCGGGATGAAGGGCTACGAGCAGTACTTC

d_call: TRBD1
v_call: TRBV30
clone_size: NA
j_call: TRBJ2-3
cdr3_aa: CAWSADRGLRDTQYF
cdr3_nt: TGTGCCTGGAGTGCGGACAGGGGTTTGCGGGATACGCAGTATTTT

d_call: TRBD1
v_call: TRBV10-2
clone_size: many
j_call: TRBJ2-7
cdr3_aa: CASSGLTGTAEYEQYF
cdr3_nt: TGCGCCAGCAGTGGTCTCACCGGGACAGCTGAATACGAGCAGTACTTC

d_call: NA
v_call: TRBV29-1
clone_size: NA
j_call: TRBJ1-2
cdr3_aa: CSVVRLPSGGYTF
cdr3_nt: TGCAGCGTTGTGAGGCTTCCATCCGGGGGCTACACCTTC

d_call: TRBD1
v_call: TRBV14
clone_size: many
j_call: TRBJ1-1
cdr3_aa: CASSQGQGFMNTEAFF
cdr3_nt: TGTGCCAGCAGCCAGGGACAGGGGTTTATGAACACTGAAGCTTTCTTT

d_call: NA
v_call: TRBV20-1
clone_size: NA
j_call: TRBJ1-6
cdr3_aa: CSAAGTASSPLHF
cdr3_nt: TGCAGTGCTGCCGGGACGGCGAGTTCACCCCTCCACTTT

d_call: NA
v_call: TRBV5-1
clone_size: few
j_call: TRBJ2-1
cdr3_aa: CASSWQGEGNEQFF
cdr3_nt: TGCGCCAGCAGCTGGCAGGGTGAAGGCAATGAGCAGTTCTTC

d_call: NA
v_call: TRBV7-2
clone_size: NA
j_call: TRBJ2-3
cdr3_aa: CASSLQADTDTQYF
cdr3_nt: TGTGCCAGCAGCCTACAAGCGGACACAGATACGCAGTATTTT

d_call: NA
v_call: TRBV6-2/TRBV6-3
clone_size: NA
j_call: TRBJ1-1
cdr3_aa: CASSYETTYTEAFF
cdr3_nt: TGTGCCAGCAGTTACGAGACCACTTACACTGAAGCTTTCTTT

d_call: NA
v_call: TRBV12-3/TRBV12-4
clone_size: few
j_call: TRBJ1-1
cdr3_aa: CASSFYREAFF
cdr3_nt: TGTGCCAGCAGTTTTTACCGTGAAGCTTTCTTT

d_call: NA
v_call: TRBV20-1
clone_size: NA
j_call: TRBJ2-7
cdr3_aa: CSASPRSPYEQYF
cdr3_nt: TGCAGTGCTAGCCCTAGAAGCCCCTACGAGCAGTACTTC